This passage covers 20 T cell receptor beta chains from one sample sequenced in a study of blood T cell repertoires in COVID-19. Assay: immunoSEQ multiplex PCR; the TCRdb copy retains only in-frame clones and omits some. Here the sample spans some 200,000 clones, about 86% being singletons. Specimen: peripheral blood. The receptors were gathered from a woman aged 55 to 70 with COVID-19, enrolled during active disease.

This sequence joins TRBV11-2 and TRBJ2-5; TRBD1 matches 8 bases. The CDR3 runs 14 residues. V lost 5 bases to trimming and J lost 2 bases; unmatched junction nucleotides: 4. CDR1 is SGHAT, CDR2 FQNNGV, per germline. CDR3 in DNA: TGTGCCAGCAGCCGGAGGACAGGGCAAGAGACCCAGTACTTC. It translates to CASSRRTGQETQYF.

This clone appeared once. This rearrangement joins TRBV18 to TRBJ1-1; 8 nucleotides align to TRBD1. The CDR3 extends over 14 amino acids. V dropped 5 bases and J dropped 4; count of bases not matched to a gene: 6. In germline, CDR1 is KGHSH, CDR2 LQKENI. For the CDR3, the DNA is TGTGCCAGCTCATACGGACAGGGCAGCACTGAAGCTTTCTTT. This translates into CASSYGQGSTEAFF.

This chain links TRBV12-3 or TRBV12-4 with TRBJ2-5; the D gene is possibly TRBD1 (5 bases). Trimming shortened V by 7 bases and J by 5 bases, and 11 bases separated the two germline ends. CDR3 size: 12 residues. The CDR3 sequence is CASNPGSETQYF. CDR3 nucleotide sequence: TGTGCCAGCAATCCAGGGTCCGAGACCCAGTACTTC.

The chain employs TRBV11-3 and TRBJ2-1; D is perhaps TRBD2 (5 bases). This CDR3 comprises 13 residues. V was trimmed by 1 base and J by 7 bases, leaving 8 bases between them. Germline values: CDR1 SGHNT, CDR2 YENEEA. The CDR3 sequence is CASSLVRRNEQFF. CDR3 DNA: TGTGCCAGCAGCTTAGTCCGGAGGAATGAGCAGTTCTTC.

The V gene is TRBV5-6, the J gene TRBJ1-3; D not certain. The length of the CDR3 is 15 residues. V lost 4 bases and J lost 0, with 11 bases in between. The germline V gene has CDR1 SGHDT and CDR2 YYEEEE. CDR3 nucleotide sequence: TGTGCCAGCAGCCTCCCAGTATCCTCTGGAAACACCATATATTTT. Protein sequence: CASSLPVSSGNTIYF.

This rearrangement joins TRBV6-5 to TRBJ2-7; 14 bases map to TRBD2. This CDR3 contains 15 residues. Germline lookup yields CDR1 MNHEY and CDR2 SVGAGI. V lost 9 bases and J lost 9; bases outside the gene matches: 13. The CDR3 DNA sequence: TGTGCCAGTCAACGCTCGGGACTAGCGGGAGAAAGGCAGTACTTC. Its translation is CASQRSGLAGERQYF.

The rearrangement uses TRBV5-5 and TRBJ2-5; 7 bases line up with TRBD2. CDR1 is SGHKS, CDR2 YYEKEE, per germline (reference sequence). This CDR3 has 15 amino acids. V shed 3 bases and J 6 bases; nucleotides not matched to a gene: 11. Written as DNA, the CDR3 is TGTGCCAGCAGCTCAAGACTAGCCCAAGACAAGACCCAGTACTTC. Amino acid sequence: CASSSRLAQDKTQYF.

This rearrangement joins TRBV9 to TRBJ1-2, with 7 bases identical to TRBD1. V dropped 2 bases and J dropped 6; count of bases not matched to a gene: 4. This CDR3 is 13 amino acids long. Germline V gene lookup returns CDR1 SGDLS and CDR2 YYNGEE. The CDR3 here is CASSVSGGDGYTF. DNA for the CDR3: TGTGCCAGCAGCGTTTCAGGGGGAGATGGCTACACCTTC.

The chain carries TRBV30 and TRBJ1-3; 7 bases fit TRBD1. The CDR3 has 15 amino acids. V was clipped by 0 bases and J by 0 bases; unmatched bases: 2. Per the germline V gene, CDR1 is GTSNPN and CDR2 is SVGIG (reference sequence). The CDR3 protein is CAWSVGTASGNTIYF. The CDR3 region has the DNA TGTGCCTGGAGTGTTGGGACAGCCTCTGGAAACACCATATATTTT.

This clone was counted between two and nine times. The genes are TRBV5-1 and TRBJ2-3; TRBD1 matches at 8 bases. Germline V gene sequence: CDR1 SGHRS, CDR2 YFSETQ. V was clipped by 4 bases and J by 3 bases; unmatched bases: 10. The CDR3 is 16 residues long. CDR3 loop: CASSGRQGLGTDTQYF. Here the CDR3 DNA reads TGCGCCAGCAGCGGAAGACAGGGGTTAGGGACAGATACGCAGTATTTT.

This chain uses TRBV5-1 with TRBJ1-4, with TRBD1 matching 9 bases. This CDR3 contains 15 residues. CDR1 is SGHRS and CDR2 is YFSETQ in the germline V gene. V was clipped by 4 bases and J by 10 bases; unmatched bases: 11. For the CDR3, the DNA is TGCGCCAGCAGCCAGCCGGGACAGGGAACCGCAAAACTGTTTTTT. It yields the protein CASSQPGQGTAKLFF.

CDR3 sequence: CASGRTDQNPYEQYF. DNA of the CDR3: TGTGCCAGCGGACGGACAGACCAGAACCCCTACGAGCAGTACTTC. This sequence joins TRBV2 and TRBJ2-7, with D tentatively TRBD1 (6 bases). Trimming took 8 bases from V and 2 from J, leaving 19 bases between them. This CDR3 comprises 15 residues. The germline CDR1 and CDR2 sequences are SNHLY and FYNNEI.

The J gene is TRBJ1-1, the V gene TRBV24-1, with TRBD1 matching over 11 bases. The V gene's germline CDR1 is KGHDR and CDR2 SFDVKD. Germline trimming cut 7 bases from V and 5 bases from J; bases unmatched to any gene: 8. The CDR3 spans 15 residues. Here the CDR3 DNA reads TGTGCCACCAGCCCCTCCGGGACAGGGGGAACTGAAGCTTTCTTT. This codes for CATSPSGTGGTEAFF.

The J gene is TRBJ1-6, the V gene TRBV5-1, with TRBD1 identical over 8 bases. Trimming at V came to 4 bases and at J to 7 bases, leaving 7 bases not matched to a gene. The CDR3 has 15 residues. The germline gives CDR1 SGHRS, CDR2 YFSETQ. CDR3 DNA sequence: TGCGCCAGCAGCCCATACAGGGGGGCAAATTCACCCCTCCACTTT. Translating it yields CASSPYRGANSPLHF.

For the CDR3, the DNA is TGTGCCAGCAGTTTATTGGACAGAGCTTCACCCCTCCACTTT. Translation gives CASSLLDRASPLHF. The chain has TRBV27 and TRBJ1-6; D may be TRBD1 (6 bases). Trimming shortened V by 1 base and J by 9 bases, and 10 bases separated the two germline ends. The length of the CDR3 is 14 residues. CDR1 is MNHEY and CDR2 is SMNVEV in the germline V gene (reference sequence).

CDR3 DNA: TGTGCCAGCAGCTTCAGCCGGGACATACGCAATCAGCCCCAGCATTTT. It codes for CASSFSRDIRNQPQHF. The V call is TRBV7-8, the J call TRBJ1-5, with TRBD1 as a possible D gene (6 bases). V lost 3 bases and J lost 2, with 14 bases in between. The CDR3 has 16 amino acids. From germline, CDR1 is SGHVS and CDR2 FQNEAQ.

The chain links TRBV4-3 to TRBJ1-2; D may be TRBD1 (5 bases). CDR1 is LGHNA, CDR2 YSLEER, per germline. Trimming pared 2 bases from V and 8 bases from J, leaving 12 bases between. The CDR3 extends over 13 amino acids. The CDR3 is CASSQLGDKGYTF. CDR3 DNA: TGCGCCAGCAGCCAACTAGGGGATAAAGGCTACACCTTC.

V and J are TRBV27 and TRBJ1-1; 8 positions agree with TRBD1. The CDR3 runs 15 residues. CDR1 is MNHEY and CDR2 is SMNVEV in the germline V gene (reference sequence). The V and J ends lost 5 bases and 5 bases, in that order; junction bases with no gene match: 10. The CDR3 DNA reads as TGTGCCAGCAGTCGGACACAGGGGGTCGGGACTGAAGCTTTCTTT. It specifies CASSRTQGVGTEAFF.

The gene calls are TRBV7-3 and TRBJ1-1; 7 positions match TRBD1. The V gene end was trimmed by 5 bases and the J gene end by 5 bases; junction bases not matched to a gene: 5. There are 13 residues in the CDR3. Germline V lookup: CDR1 SGHTA, CDR2 FQGTGA. CDR3 sequence reads: CASSATGDTEAFF. In nucleotides, the CDR3 is TGTGCCAGCAGCGCCACAGGGGATACTGAAGCTTTCTTT. Combining the CDR3 with reference TRBV7-3 and TRBJ1-1 gives the whole variable domain GAGVSQTPSNKVTEKGKYVELRCDPISGHTALYWYRQSLGQGPEFLIYFQGTGAADDSGLPNDRFFAVRPEGSVSTLKIQRTERGDSAVYLCASSATGDTEAFFGQGTRLTVV.

The chain couples TRBV25-1 to TRBJ2-3; 7 bases map to TRBD2. V was pared by 4 bases and J by 5 bases, with 6 bases of the junction left unmatched. Germline CDR1 reads MGHDK; CDR2 reads SYGVNS. This CDR3 region has 14 residues. The CDR3 coding sequence is TGTGCCAGCAGTGTGTCGGGAGGCGTAGATACGCAGTATTTT. It codes for CASSVSGGVDTQYF.